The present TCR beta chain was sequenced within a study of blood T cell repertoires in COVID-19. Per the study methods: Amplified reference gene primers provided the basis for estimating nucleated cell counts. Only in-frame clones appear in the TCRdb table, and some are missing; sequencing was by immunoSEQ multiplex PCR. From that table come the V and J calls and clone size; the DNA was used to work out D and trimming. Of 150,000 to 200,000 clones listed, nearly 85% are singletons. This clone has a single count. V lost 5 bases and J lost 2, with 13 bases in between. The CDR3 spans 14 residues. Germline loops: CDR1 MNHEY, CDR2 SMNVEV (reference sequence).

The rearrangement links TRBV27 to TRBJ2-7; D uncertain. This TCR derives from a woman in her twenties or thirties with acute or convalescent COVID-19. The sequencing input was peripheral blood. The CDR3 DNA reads TGTGCCAGCAGTCCAGGTAGAAGGACCTACGAGCAGTACTTC. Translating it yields CASSPGRRTYEQYF.